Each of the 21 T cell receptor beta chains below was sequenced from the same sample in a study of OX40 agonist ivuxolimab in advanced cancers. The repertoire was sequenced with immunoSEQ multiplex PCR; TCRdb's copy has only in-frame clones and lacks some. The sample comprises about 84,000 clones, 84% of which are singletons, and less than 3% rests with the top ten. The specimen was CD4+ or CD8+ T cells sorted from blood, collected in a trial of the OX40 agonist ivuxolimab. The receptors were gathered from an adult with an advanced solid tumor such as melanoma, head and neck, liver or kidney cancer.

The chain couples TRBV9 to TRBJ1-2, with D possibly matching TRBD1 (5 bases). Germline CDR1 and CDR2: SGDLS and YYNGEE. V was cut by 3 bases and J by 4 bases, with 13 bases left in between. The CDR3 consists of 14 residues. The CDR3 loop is CASSATTASYGYTF. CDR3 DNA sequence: TGTGCCAGCAGCGCAACGACAGCCTCCTATGGCTACACCTTC.

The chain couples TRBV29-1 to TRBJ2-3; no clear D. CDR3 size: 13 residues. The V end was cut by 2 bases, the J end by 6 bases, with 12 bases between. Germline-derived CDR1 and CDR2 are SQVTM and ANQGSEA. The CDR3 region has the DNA TGCAGCGTTGAAAGGCAGCTAGGGGATACGCAGTATTTT. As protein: CSVERQLGDTQYF.

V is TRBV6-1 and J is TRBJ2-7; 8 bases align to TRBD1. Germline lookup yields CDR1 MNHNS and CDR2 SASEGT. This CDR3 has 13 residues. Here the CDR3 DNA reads TGTGCCAGCAGCCCCCGTGGACAGGGCCCTATGAACGTC. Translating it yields CASSPRGQGPMNV.

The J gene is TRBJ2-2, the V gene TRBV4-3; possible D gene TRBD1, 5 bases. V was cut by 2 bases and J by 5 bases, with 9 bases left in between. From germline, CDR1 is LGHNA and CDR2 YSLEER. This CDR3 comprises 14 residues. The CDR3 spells CASSQQGITGELFF. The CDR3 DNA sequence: TGCGCCAGCAGCCAACAGGGAATTACCGGGGAGCTGTTTTTT.

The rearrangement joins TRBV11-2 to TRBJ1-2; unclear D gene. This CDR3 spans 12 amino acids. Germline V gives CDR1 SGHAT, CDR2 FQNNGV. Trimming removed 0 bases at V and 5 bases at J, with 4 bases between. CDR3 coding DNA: TGTGCCAGCAGCTTAGAGGGATATGGCTACACCTTC. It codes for CASSLEGYGYTF. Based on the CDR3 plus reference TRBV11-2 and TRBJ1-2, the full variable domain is EAGVAQSPRYKIIEKRQSVAFWCNPISGHATLYWYQQILGQGPKLLIQFQNNGVVDDSQLPKDRFSAERLKGVDSTLKIQPAKLEDSAVYLCASSLEGYGYTFGSGTRLTVV.

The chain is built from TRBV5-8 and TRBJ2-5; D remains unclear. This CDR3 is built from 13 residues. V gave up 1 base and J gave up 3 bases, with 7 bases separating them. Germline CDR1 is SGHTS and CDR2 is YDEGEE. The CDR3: CASSLWREETQYF. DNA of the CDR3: TGTGCCAGCAGCTTGTGGCGAGAAGAGACCCAGTACTTC.

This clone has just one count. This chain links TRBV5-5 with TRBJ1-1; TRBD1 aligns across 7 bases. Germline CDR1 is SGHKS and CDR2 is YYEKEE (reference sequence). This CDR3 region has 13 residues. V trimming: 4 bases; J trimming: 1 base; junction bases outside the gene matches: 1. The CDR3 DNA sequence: TGTGCCAGCAGCCGACAGGGGAACACTGAAGCTTTCTTT. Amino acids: CASSRQGNTEAFF.

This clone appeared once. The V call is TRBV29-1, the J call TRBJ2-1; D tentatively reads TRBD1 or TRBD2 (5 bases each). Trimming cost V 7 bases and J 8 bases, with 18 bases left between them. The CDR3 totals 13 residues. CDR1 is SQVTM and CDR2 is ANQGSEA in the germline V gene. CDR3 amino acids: CSGGSPPSYEQFF. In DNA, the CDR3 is TGCAGCGGGGGGAGTCCCCCCTCGTATGAGCAGTTCTTC.

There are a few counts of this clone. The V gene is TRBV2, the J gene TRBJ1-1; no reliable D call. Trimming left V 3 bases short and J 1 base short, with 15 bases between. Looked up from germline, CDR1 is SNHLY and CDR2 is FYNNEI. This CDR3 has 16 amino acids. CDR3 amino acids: CASSDGSWGTNTEAFF. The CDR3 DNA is TGTGCCAGCAGTGATGGGTCATGGGGTACGAACACTGAAGCTTTCTTT.

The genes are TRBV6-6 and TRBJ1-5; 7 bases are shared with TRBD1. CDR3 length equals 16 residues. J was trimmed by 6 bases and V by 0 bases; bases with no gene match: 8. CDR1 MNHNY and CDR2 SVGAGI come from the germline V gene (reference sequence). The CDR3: CASSYSRDRGGQPQHF. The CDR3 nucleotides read TGTGCCAGCAGTTACTCGAGGGACAGAGGAGGTCAGCCCCAGCATTTT.

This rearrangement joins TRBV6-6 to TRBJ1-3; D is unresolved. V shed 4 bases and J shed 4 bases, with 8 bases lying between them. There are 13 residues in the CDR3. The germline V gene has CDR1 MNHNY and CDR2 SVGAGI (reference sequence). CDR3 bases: TGTGCCAGCAGTTCATACTCCGGAAACACCATATATTTT. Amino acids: CASSSYSGNTIYF.

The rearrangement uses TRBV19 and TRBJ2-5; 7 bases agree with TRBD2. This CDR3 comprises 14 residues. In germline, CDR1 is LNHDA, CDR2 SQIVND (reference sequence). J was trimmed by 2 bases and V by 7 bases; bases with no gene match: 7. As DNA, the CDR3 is TGTGCCAGTAAGGCACTAGCGAATCAAGAGACCCAGTACTTC. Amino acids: CASKALANQETQYF.

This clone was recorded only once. CDR3 DNA sequence: TGTGCCAGCGATCAGAACACCGGGGAGCTGTTTTTT. It specifies CASDQNTGELFF. The chain is built from TRBV2 and TRBJ2-2; D remains ambiguous. In germline, CDR1 is SNHLY, CDR2 FYNNEI. CDR3 length: 12 residues. V gave up 8 bases and J gave up 1 base, with 5 bases separating them.

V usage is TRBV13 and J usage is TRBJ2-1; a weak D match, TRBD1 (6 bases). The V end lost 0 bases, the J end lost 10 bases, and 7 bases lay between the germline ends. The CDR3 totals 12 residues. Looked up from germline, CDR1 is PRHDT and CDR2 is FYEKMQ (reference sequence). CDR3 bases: TGTGCCAGCAGCTTAGGACAGGGAGAGCAGTTCTTC. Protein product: CASSLGQGEQFF.

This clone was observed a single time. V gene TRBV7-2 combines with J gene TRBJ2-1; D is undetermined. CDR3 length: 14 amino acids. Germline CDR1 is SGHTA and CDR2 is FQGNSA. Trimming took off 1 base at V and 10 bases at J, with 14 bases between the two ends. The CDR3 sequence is CASSLVGRRGEQFF. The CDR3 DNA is TGTGCCAGCAGCTTAGTAGGTCGCCGTGGGGAGCAGTTCTTC.

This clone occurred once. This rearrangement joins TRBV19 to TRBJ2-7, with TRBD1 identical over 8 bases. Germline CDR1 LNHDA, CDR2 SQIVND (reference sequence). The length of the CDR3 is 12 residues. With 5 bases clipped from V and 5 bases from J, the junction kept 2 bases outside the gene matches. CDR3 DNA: TGTGCCAGTAGTGACAGGGGCAACGAGCAGTACTTC. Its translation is CASSDRGNEQYF. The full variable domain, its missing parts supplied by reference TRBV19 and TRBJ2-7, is DGGITQSPKYLFRKEGQNVTLSCEQNLNHDAMYWYRQDPGQGLRLIYYSQIVNDFQKGDIAEGYSVSREKKESFPLTVTSAQKNPTAFYLCASSDRGNEQYFGPGTRLTVT.

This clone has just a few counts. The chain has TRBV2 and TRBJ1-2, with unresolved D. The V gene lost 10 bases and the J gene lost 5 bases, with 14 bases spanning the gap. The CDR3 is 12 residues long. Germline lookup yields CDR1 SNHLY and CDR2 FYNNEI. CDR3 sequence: CANPPGPYGYTF. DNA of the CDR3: TGTGCCAACCCACCGGGCCCTTATGGCTACACCTTC.

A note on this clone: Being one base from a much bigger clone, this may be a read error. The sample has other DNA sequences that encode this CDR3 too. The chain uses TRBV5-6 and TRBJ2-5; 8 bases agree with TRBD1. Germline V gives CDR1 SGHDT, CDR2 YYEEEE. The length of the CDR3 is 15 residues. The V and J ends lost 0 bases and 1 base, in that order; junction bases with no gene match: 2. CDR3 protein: CASSLGQGAQETQYF. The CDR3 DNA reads TGTGCCAGCAGCTTGGGGCAGGGGGCCCAAGAGACCCAGTACTTC.

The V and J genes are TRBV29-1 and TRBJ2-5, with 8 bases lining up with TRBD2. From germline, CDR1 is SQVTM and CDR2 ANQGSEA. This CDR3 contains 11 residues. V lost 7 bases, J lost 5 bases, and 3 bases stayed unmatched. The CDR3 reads CSGWTSETQYF. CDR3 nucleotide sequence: TGCAGCGGGTGGACTAGCGAGACCCAGTACTTC.

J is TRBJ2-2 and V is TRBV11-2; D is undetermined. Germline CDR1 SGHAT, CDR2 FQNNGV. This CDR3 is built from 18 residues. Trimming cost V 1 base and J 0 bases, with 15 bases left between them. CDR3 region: CASSLGVLRQSNTGELFF. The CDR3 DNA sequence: TGTGCCAGCAGCTTAGGGGTATTAAGGCAGTCGAACACCGGGGAGCTGTTTTTT.

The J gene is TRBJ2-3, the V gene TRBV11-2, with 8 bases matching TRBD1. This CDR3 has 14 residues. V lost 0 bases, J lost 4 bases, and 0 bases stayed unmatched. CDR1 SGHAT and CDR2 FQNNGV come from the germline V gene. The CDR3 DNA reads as TGTGCCAGCAGCTTAGAACAGGGGGCAGATACGCAGTATTTT. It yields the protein CASSLEQGADTQYF.